This record concerns one T cell receptor (beta chain) sequence. The method was immunoSEQ multiplex PCR; TCRdb's version includes in-frame clones alone and lacks a portion of them. The data contain under 50,000 clones, 60% to 80% of them singletons. Trimming pared 3 bases from V and 2 bases from J, leaving 13 bases between. Germline V gene data show CDR1 as SGHNT and CDR2 as YENEEA. CDR3 length: 15 residues. These data originate in a study of blood T cell repertoires in COVID-19. The TCR comes from a human donor with active or convalescent COVID-19. The donor label of this sample is uncertain. The sequenced sample consisted of peripheral blood. The rearrangement links TRBV11-3 to TRBJ2-5; a weak D match, TRBD2 (6 bases). Here the CDR3 DNA reads TGTGCCAGCAGCTTTTCGGCTAGCGCACAAGAGACCCAGTACTTC. It is translated as CASSFSASAQETQYF.